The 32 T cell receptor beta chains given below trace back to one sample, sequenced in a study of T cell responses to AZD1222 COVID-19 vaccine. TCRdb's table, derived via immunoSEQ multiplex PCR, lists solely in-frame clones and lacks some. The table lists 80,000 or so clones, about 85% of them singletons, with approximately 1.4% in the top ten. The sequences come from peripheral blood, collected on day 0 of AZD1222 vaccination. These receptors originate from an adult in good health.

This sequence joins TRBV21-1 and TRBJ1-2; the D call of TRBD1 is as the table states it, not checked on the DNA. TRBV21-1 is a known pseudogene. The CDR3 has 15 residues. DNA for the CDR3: TGTGCCAGCGGTTACAGGGCCCCAGCTAACTATGGCTACACCTTC. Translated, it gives CASGYRAPANYGYTF.

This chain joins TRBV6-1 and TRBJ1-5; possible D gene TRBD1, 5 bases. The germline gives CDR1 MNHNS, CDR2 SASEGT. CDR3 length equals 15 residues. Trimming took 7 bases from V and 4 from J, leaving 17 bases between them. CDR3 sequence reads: CASNDGGGGNQPQHF. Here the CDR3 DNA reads TGTGCCAGCAACGACGGTGGGGGTGGTAATCAGCCCCAGCATTTT.

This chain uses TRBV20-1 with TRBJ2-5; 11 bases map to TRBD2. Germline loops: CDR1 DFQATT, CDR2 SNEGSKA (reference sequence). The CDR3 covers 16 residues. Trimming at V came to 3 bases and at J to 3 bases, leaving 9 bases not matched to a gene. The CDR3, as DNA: TGCAGTGCTAGTGGTCTAGCGGGAGGCAACAAAGAGACCCAGTACTTC. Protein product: CSASGLAGGNKETQYF.

CDR3 sequence: CASSEQASGRVEQFF. The CDR3 bases are TGTGCCAGCAGCGAACAGGCTAGCGGGAGAGTTGAGCAGTTCTTC. The chain recombines TRBV7-3 with TRBJ2-1; 10 bases fit TRBD2. Germline assignment: CDR1 SGHTA and CDR2 FQGTGA. This CDR3 is 15 amino acids long. Trimming removed 5 bases from V and 9 bases from J; junction bases left unmatched: 10.

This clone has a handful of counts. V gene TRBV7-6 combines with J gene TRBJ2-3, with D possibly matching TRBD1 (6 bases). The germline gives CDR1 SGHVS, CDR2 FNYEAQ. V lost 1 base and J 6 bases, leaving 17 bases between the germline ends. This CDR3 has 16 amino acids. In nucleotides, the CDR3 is TGTGCCAGCAGCTTAGAGGCCAGGGGAAGGGCCGATACGCAGTATTTT. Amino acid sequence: CASSLEARGRADTQYF.

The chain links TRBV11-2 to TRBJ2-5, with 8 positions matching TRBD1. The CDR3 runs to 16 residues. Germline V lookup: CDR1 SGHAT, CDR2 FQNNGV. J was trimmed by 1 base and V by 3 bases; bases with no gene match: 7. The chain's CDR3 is CASSFRGQALQETQYF. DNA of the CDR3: TGTGCCAGCAGCTTCAGGGGGCAAGCACTCCAAGAGACCCAGTACTTC.

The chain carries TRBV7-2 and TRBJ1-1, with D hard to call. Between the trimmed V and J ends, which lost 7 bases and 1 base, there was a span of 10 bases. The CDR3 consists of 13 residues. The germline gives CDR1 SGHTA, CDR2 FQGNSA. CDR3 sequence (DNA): TGTGCCAGCACCCCGATATCGAACACTGAAGCTTTCTTT. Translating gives CASTPISNTEAFF.

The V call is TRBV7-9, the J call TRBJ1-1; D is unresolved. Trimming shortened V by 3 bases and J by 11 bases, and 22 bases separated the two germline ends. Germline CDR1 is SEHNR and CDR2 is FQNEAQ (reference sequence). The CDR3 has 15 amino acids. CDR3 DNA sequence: TGTGCCAGCAGCTTCTCAACCGTCATCTCACTGGGTGCTTTCTTT. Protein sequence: CASSFSTVISLGAFF.

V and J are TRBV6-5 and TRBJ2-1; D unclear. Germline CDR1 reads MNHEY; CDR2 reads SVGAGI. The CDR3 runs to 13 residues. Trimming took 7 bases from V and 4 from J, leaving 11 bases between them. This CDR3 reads CASTGGDYNEQFF. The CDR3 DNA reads TGTGCCAGCACCGGCGGAGATTACAATGAGCAGTTCTTC.

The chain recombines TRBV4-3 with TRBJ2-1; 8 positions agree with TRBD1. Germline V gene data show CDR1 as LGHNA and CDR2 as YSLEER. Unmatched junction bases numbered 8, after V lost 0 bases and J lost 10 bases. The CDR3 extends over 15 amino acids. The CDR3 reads CASSQERTGLWEQFF. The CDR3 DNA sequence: TGCGCCAGCAGCCAAGAAAGGACAGGGTTGTGGGAGCAGTTCTTC.

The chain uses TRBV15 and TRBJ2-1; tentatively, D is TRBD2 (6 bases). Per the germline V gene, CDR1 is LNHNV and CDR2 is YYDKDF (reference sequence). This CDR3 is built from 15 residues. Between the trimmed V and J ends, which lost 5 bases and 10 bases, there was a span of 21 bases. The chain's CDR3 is CATSARDSSPAEQFF. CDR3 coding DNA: TGTGCCACCAGCGCCCGGGACTCCTCGCCAGCGGAGCAGTTCTTC.

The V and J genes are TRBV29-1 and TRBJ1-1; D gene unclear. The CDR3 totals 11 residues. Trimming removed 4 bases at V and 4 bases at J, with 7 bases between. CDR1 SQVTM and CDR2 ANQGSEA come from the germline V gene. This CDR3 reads CSVGTVTEAFF. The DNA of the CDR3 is TGCAGCGTTGGAACGGTCACTGAAGCTTTCTTT.

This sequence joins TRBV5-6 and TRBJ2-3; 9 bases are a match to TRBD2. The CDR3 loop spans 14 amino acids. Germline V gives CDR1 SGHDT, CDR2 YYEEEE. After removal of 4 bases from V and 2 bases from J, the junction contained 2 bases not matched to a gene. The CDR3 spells CASSPGLATDTQYF. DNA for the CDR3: TGTGCCAGCAGCCCGGGACTAGCCACAGATACGCAGTATTTT. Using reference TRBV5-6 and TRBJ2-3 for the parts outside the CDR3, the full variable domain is DAGVTQSPTHLIKTRGQQVTLRCSPKSGHDTVSWYQQALGQGPQFIFQYYEEEERQRGNFPDRFSGHQFPNYSSELNVNALLLGDSALYLCASSPGLATDTQYFGPGTRLTVL.

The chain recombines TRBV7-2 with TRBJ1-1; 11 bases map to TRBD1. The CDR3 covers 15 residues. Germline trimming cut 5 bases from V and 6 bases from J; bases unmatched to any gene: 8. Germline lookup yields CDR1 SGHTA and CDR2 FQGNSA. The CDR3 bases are TGTGCCAGCAGCACCCGGGACAGGGGGTTCTCTGAAGCTTTCTTT. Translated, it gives CASSTRDRGFSEAFF.

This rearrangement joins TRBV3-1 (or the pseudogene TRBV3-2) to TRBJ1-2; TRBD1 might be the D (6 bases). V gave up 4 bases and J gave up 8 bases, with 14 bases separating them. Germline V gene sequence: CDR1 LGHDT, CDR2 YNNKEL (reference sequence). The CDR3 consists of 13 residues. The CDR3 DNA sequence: TGTGCCAGCAGCCCCCTTGAAGGGGGGGGCTACACCTTC. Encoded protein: CASSPLEGGGYTF.

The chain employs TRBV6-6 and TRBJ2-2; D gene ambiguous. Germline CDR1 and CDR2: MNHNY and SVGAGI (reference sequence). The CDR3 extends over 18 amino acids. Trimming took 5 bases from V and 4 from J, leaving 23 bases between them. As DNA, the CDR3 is TGTGCCAGCAGTCAACATAGCCGGGCCGCGGTATCCACCGGGGAGCTGTTTTTT. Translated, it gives CASSQHSRAAVSTGELFF.

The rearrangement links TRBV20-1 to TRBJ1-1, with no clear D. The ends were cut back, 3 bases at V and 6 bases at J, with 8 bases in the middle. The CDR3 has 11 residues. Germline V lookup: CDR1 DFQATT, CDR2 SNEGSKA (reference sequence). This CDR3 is CSASRVPEAFF. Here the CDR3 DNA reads TGCAGTGCTAGTCGGGTCCCTGAAGCTTTCTTT.

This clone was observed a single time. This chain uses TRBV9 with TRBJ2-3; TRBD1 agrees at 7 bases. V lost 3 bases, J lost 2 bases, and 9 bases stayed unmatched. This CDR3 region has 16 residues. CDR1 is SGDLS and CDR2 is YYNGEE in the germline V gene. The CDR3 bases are TGTGCCAGCAGCGCCCTAGGACAGGACGCCACAGATACGCAGTATTTT. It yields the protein CASSALGQDATDTQYF. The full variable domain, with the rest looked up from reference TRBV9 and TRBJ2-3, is DSGVTQTPKHLITATGQRVTLRCSPRSGDLSVYWYQQSLDQGLQFLIQYYNGEERAKGNILERFSAQQFPDLHSELNLSSLELGDSALYFCASSALGQDATDTQYFGPGTRLTVL.

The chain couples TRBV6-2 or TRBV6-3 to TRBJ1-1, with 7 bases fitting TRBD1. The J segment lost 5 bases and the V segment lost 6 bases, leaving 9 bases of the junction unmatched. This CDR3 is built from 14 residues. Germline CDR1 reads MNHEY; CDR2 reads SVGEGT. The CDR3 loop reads CASSLTGWDTEAFF. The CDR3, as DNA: TGTGCCAGCAGCCTGACAGGGTGGGATACTGAAGCTTTCTTT.

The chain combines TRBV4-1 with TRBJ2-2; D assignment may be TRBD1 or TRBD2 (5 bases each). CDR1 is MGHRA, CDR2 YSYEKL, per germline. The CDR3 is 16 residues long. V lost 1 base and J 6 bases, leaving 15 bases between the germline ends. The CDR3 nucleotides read TGCGCCAGCAGCCAAGGGTCGAGGGGCCGGGCCGGGGAGCTGTTTTTT. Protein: CASSQGSRGRAGELFF.

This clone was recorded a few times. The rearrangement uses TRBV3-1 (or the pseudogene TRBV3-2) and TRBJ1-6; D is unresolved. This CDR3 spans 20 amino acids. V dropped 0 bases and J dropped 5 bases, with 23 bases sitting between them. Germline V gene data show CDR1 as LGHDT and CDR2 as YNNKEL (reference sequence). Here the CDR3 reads CASSQETGSIAARDNSPLHF. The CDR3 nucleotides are TGTGCCAGCAGCCAAGAGACGGGATCCATCGCGGCTAGAGATAATTCACCCCTCCACTTT.

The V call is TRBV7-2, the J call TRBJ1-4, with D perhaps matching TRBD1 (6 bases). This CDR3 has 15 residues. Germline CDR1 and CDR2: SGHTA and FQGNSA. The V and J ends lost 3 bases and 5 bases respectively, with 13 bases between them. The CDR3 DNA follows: TGTGCCAGCAGCTTTATCAGGGGCGGCAATGAAAAACTGTTTTTT. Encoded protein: CASSFIRGGNEKLFF. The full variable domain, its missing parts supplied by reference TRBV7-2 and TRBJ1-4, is GAGVSQSPSNKVTEKGKDVELRCDPISGHTALYWYRQSLGQGLEFLIYFQGNSAPDKSGLPSDRFSAERTGGSVSTLTIQRTQQEDSAVYLCASSFIRGGNEKLFFGSGTQLSVL.

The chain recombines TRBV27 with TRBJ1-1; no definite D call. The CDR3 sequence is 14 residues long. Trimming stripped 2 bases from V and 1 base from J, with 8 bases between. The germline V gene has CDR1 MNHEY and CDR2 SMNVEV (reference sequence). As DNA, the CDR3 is TGTGCCAGCAGTTTAAGTTATGGGAACACTGAAGCTTTCTTT. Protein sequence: CASSLSYGNTEAFF.

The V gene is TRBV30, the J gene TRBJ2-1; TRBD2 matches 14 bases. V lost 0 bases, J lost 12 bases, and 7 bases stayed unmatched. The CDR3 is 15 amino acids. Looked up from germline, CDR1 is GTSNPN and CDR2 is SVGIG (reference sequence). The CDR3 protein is CAWSVLTSGRGGQFF. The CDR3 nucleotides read TGTGCCTGGAGTGTACTGACTAGCGGGAGGGGGGGGCAGTTCTTC. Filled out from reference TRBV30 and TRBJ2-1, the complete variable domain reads SQTIHQWPATLVQPVGSPLSLECTVEGTSNPNLYWYRQAAGRGLQLLFYSVGIGQISSEVPQNLSASRPQDRQFILSSKKLLLSDSGFYLCAWSVLTSGRGGQFFGPGTRLTVL.

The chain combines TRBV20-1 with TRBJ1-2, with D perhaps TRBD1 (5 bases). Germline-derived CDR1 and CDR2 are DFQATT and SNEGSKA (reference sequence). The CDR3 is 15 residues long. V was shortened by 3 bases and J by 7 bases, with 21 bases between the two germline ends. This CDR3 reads CSASGGTRVGSGYTF. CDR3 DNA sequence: TGCAGTGCTAGTGGGGGTACGCGGGTGGGGAGTGGCTACACCTTC.

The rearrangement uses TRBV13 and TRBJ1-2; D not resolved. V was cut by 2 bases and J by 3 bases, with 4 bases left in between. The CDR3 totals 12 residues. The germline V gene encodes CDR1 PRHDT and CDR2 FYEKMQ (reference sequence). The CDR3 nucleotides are TGTGCCAGCAGCTTAAGGGACTATGGCTACACCTTC. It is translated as CASSLRDYGYTF.

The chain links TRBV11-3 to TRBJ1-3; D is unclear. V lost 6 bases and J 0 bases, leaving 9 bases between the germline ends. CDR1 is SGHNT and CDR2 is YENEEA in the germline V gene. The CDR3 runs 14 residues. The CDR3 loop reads CASRYRSSGNTIYF. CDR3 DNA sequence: TGTGCCAGCAGATATAGAAGCTCTGGAAACACCATATATTTT.

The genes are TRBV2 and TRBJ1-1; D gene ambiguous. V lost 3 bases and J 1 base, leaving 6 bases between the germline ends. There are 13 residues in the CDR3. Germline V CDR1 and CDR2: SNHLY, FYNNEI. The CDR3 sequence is CASSEWENTEAFF. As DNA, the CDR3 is TGTGCCAGCAGTGAGTGGGAGAACACTGAAGCTTTCTTT.

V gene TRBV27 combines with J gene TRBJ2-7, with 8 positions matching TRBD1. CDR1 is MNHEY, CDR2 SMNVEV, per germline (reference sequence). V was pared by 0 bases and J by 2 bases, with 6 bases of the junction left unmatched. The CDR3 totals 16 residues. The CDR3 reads CASSLSRGQAAYEQYF. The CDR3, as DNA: TGTGCCAGCAGTTTATCGAGGGGACAGGCAGCCTACGAGCAGTACTTC.

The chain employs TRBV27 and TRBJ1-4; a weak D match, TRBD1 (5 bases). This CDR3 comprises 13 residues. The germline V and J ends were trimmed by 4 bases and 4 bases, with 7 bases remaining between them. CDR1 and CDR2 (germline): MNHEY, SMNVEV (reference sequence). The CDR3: CASSSGFNEKLFF. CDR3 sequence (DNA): TGTGCCAGCAGTTCAGGGTTTAATGAAAAACTGTTTTTT.

For the CDR3, the DNA is TGTGCCAGCAGCCCGGGGCCCGAAAATGAAAAACTGTTTTTT. Translated, it gives CASSPGPENEKLFF. The J gene is TRBJ1-4, the V gene TRBV7-2; possibly TRBD1 for D (5 bases). Trimming removed 5 bases at V and 5 bases at J, with 12 bases between. The CDR3 extends over 14 amino acids. Per the germline V gene, CDR1 is SGHTA and CDR2 is FQGNSA.

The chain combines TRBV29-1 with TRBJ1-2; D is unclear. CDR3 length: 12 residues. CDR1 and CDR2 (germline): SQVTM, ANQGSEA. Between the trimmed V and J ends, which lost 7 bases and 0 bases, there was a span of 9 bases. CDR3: CSAGAANYGYTF. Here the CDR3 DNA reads TGCAGCGCGGGAGCGGCTAACTATGGCTACACCTTC.